This TCR beta chain was captured by sequencing in a study of beta chain features in type 1 diabetes. This clone was counted a few times. Its antigen is not known. Notes on the study in general: There was a moderate but significant shortening of TCRB CDR3s in all four CD4+ subsets of Type 1 diabetes patients.

The germline gives CDR1 MGHDK, CDR2 SYGVNS. Trimming left V 2 bases short and J 5 bases short, with 10 bases between. The CDR3 loop spans 14 amino acids. The study reverse transcribed the entire isolated RNA, so it sequenced expressed TCRB transcripts. Data came from immunoSEQ multiplex PCR; TCRdb stores just in-frame clones and leaves some out. The sample yields more than 300,000 clones, 10% to 15% seen once. The TCR was taken from a woman between 18 and 30 years old with type 1 diabetes. The chain joins TRBV25-1 to TRBJ1-5; D unclear. The source material was naive CD4+ T cells from blood. This chain's CDR3 is CASSEPGRDQPQHF. The CDR3 bases are TGTGCCAGCAGTGAACCAGGCCGAGATCAGCCCCAGCATTTT. Looking up the rest from reference TRBV25-1 and TRBJ1-5 gives the full variable domain: EADIYQTPRYLVIGTGKKITLECSQTMGHDKMYWYQQDPGMELHLIHYSYGVNSTEKGDLSSESTVSRIRTEHFPLTLESARPSHTSQYLCASSEPGRDQPQHFGDGTRLSIL.